These 20 T cell receptor beta chains share one sample of origin, sequenced in a study of blood T cell repertoires in COVID-19. Repertoires were generated with immunoSEQ multiplex PCR, while TCRdb's copy carries only in-frame clones and drops some. The sample has more than 150,000 clones; 80% to 85% are singletons. Sequenced: PBMCs or T cells enriched from blood (not recorded which). These receptors all come from a woman aged 55-70 years who had recovered from COVID-19.

V is TRBV15 and J is TRBJ2-3, with TRBD2 identical over 8 bases. Germline V CDR1 and CDR2: LNHNV, YYDKDF (reference sequence). Unmatched junction bases numbered 6, after V lost 0 bases and J lost 1 base. There are 17 residues in the CDR3. The CDR3, as DNA: TGTGCCACCAGCAGAGATATTAGCGGGGCCGGCACAGATACGCAGTATTTT. Protein sequence: CATSRDISGAGTDTQYF.

The rearrangement uses TRBV19 and TRBJ2-2, with TRBD2 matching 8 bases. The J segment lost 8 bases and the V segment lost 8 bases, leaving 10 bases of the junction unmatched. Per germline, CDR1 LNHDA and CDR2 SQIVND (reference sequence). This CDR3 comprises 14 residues. The CDR3 sequence is CASAPLAGGGELFF. The CDR3 coding sequence is TGTGCCAGTGCCCCGCTAGCGGGCGGTGGGGAGCTGTTTTTT.

The chain recombines TRBV11-3 with TRBJ1-1; D possibly corresponds to TRBD1 (6 bases). This CDR3 spans 17 amino acids. V shed 0 bases and J shed 7 bases, with 21 bases lying between them. CDR1 SGHNT and CDR2 YENEEA come from the germline V gene. DNA of the CDR3: TGTGCCAGCAGCTTAGAGTCCCTGACCAGGGGAGTAGGTGAAGCTTTCTTT. Amino acids: CASSLESLTRGVGEAFF.

The chain couples TRBV3-1 (or the pseudogene TRBV3-2) to TRBJ2-1; 10 positions agree with TRBD2. There are 17 residues in the CDR3. V trimming: 0 bases; J trimming: 6 bases; junction bases outside the gene matches: 8. Germline CDR1 is LGHDT and CDR2 is YNNKEL (reference sequence). The CDR3, as DNA: TGTGCCAGCAGCCAAGATCTAACTAGCGGGACTGTCAATGAGCAGTTCTTC. This sequence encodes CASSQDLTSGTVNEQFF.

The genes are TRBV5-1 and TRBJ1-4; TRBD1 aligns across 9 bases. This CDR3 comprises 14 residues. The germline V gene encodes CDR1 SGHRS and CDR2 YFSETQ. After removal of 1 base from V and 8 bases from J, the junction contained 3 bases not matched to a gene. The CDR3 sequence is CASSLTGGSEKLFF. CDR3 DNA sequence: TGCGCCAGCAGCTTGACAGGGGGCTCCGAAAAACTGTTTTTT.

The rearrangement uses TRBV14 and TRBJ2-1; perhaps TRBD2 as D (5 bases). Trimming took 4 bases from V and 5 from J, leaving 12 bases between them. Germline V lookup: CDR1 SGHDN, CDR2 FVKESK. The CDR3 sequence is 14 residues long. This CDR3 reads CASSPYGLNNEQFF. The CDR3 region has the DNA TGTGCCAGCAGCCCATATGGACTCAACAATGAGCAGTTCTTC. Using reference TRBV14 and TRBJ2-1 for the parts outside the CDR3, the full variable domain is EAGVTQFPSHSVIEKGQTVTLRCDPISGHDNLYWYRRVMGKEIKFLLHFVKESKQDESGMPNNRFLAERTGGTYSTLKVQPAELEDSGVYFCASSPYGLNNEQFFGPGTRLTVL.

This sequence joins TRBV15 and TRBJ1-6; the match to TRBD1 covers 9 bases. Germline values: CDR1 LNHNV, CDR2 YYDKDF (reference sequence). The CDR3 has 15 amino acids. Trimming removed 1 base from V and 9 bases from J; junction bases left unmatched: 4. The CDR3 nucleotides read TGTGCCACCAGCAGAGCCGGGACAGGGCCTTCACCCCTCCACTTT. Translating gives CATSRAGTGPSPLHF.

The chain carries TRBV27 and TRBJ2-1, with 11 bases fitting TRBD2. The V and J ends lost 5 bases and 6 bases, in that order; junction bases with no gene match: 6. Per the germline V gene, CDR1 is MNHEY and CDR2 is SMNVEV (reference sequence). The CDR3 extends over 15 amino acids. CDR3 sequence reads: CASSRLAGGINEQFF. CDR3 in DNA: TGTGCCAGCAGTCGCCTAGCGGGAGGAATCAATGAGCAGTTCTTC.

This rearrangement joins TRBV2 to TRBJ2-7; TRBD2 aligns across 13 bases. V lost 7 bases and J lost 11; bases outside the gene matches: 11. This CDR3 comprises 14 residues. Germline-derived CDR1 and CDR2 are SNHLY and FYNNEI. The CDR3 coding sequence is TGTGCCAGCACCAAAACTAGCGGGAGGGGTGAGAAGTACTTC. It codes for CASTKTSGRGEKYF.

The rearrangement links TRBV5-1 to TRBJ1-4; D may be TRBD1 (5 bases). V lost 0 bases and J lost 3, with 6 bases in between. Per germline, CDR1 SGHRS and CDR2 YFSETQ. This CDR3 is built from 14 residues. The CDR3 nucleotides are TGCGCCAGCAGCTTGGGACAGCCTAATGAAAAACTGTTTTTT. It translates to CASSLGQPNEKLFF.

The V gene is TRBV7-9, the J gene TRBJ2-1; 14 nucleotides match TRBD2. The CDR3 has 15 amino acids. V lost 3 bases to trimming and J lost 8 bases; unmatched junction nucleotides: 3. CDR1 SEHNR and CDR2 FQNEAQ come from the germline V gene (reference sequence). CDR3 sequence: CASSFGTSGSHEQFF. CDR3 nucleotides: TGTGCCAGCAGCTTCGGGACTAGCGGGAGTCATGAGCAGTTCTTC.

The rearrangement uses TRBV28 and TRBJ2-3; D call uncertain. This CDR3 is 14 amino acids long. Between the trimmed V and J ends, which lost 3 bases and 4 bases, there was a span of 11 bases. Germline values: CDR1 MDHEN, CDR2 SYDVKM. The CDR3 loop reads CASSLRRGADTQYF. The CDR3 coding sequence is TGTGCCAGCAGTTTGCGGCGAGGCGCAGATACGCAGTATTTT.

This clone was observed a single time. This CDR3 is CASRGQGNVETQYF. The CDR3 bases are TGTGCCAGCAGAGGACAGGGGAACGTGGAGACCCAGTACTTC. The V and J genes are TRBV2 and TRBJ2-5; 9 bases line up with TRBD1. Germline V gene data show CDR1 as SNHLY and CDR2 as FYNNEI. The CDR3 contains 14 residues. The junction had 7 bases not matched to a gene; V was cut back by 6 bases and J by 5 bases.

In its sample, this clone was seen once. Here the CDR3 reads CASSFYSGRNRQFF. Written as DNA, the CDR3 is TGTGCCAGCAGCTTCTATAGCGGGAGGAATAGGCAGTTCTTC. The chain is built from TRBV5-8 and TRBJ2-1; 10 bases line up with TRBD2. The V gene's germline CDR1 is SGHTS and CDR2 YDEGEE. With V trimmed by 2 bases and J by 12 bases, 8 bases remained unmatched. The length of the CDR3 is 14 residues.

The table lists this clone with a count of one. The chain has TRBV6-5 and TRBJ2-3; the D gene is possibly TRBD1 (5 bases). Germline V gene lookup returns CDR1 MNHEY and CDR2 SVGAGI. The V end lost 1 base, the J end lost 4 bases, and 9 bases lay between the germline ends. This CDR3 spans 14 amino acids. The DNA of the CDR3 is TGTGCCAGCAGTTACTTCCTGACAGCAGATACGCAGTATTTT. Protein product: CASSYFLTADTQYF.

This clone showed up just once. The chain has TRBV19 and TRBJ1-6; D gene ambiguous. There are 16 residues in the CDR3. Per the germline V gene, CDR1 is LNHDA and CDR2 is SQIVND (reference sequence). V shed 8 bases and J shed 2 bases, with 16 bases lying between them. This CDR3 is CASQGDRVAYNSPLHF. The CDR3 DNA reads TGTGCCAGTCAAGGAGACCGGGTTGCCTATAATTCACCCCTCCACTTT. The full variable domain, its missing parts supplied by reference TRBV19 and TRBJ1-6, is DGGITQSPKYLFRKEGQNVTLSCEQNLNHDAMYWYRQDPGQGLRLIYYSQIVNDFQKGDIAEGYSVSREKKESFPLTVTSAQKNPTAFYLCASQGDRVAYNSPLHFGNGTRLTVT.

The rearrangement uses TRBV28 and TRBJ1-2, with TRBD1 as a possible D gene (5 bases). V was pared by 10 bases and J by 7 bases, with 16 bases between. Per germline, CDR1 MDHEN and CDR2 SYDVKM. This CDR3 spans 12 amino acids. The chain's CDR3 is CATIFMGGGYTF. In DNA, the CDR3 is TGTGCCACCATTTTCATGGGGGGTGGCTACACCTTC.

This clone was recorded a few times. The rearrangement uses TRBV5-1 and TRBJ1-4; 7 nucleotides align to TRBD1. Per the germline V gene, CDR1 is SGHRS and CDR2 is YFSETQ. The CDR3 has 16 amino acids. V trimming: 0 bases; J trimming: 6 bases; junction bases outside the gene matches: 8. CDR3 coding DNA: TGCGCCAGCAGCTTGGGTCCGCAGGGGGAGGATGAAAAACTGTTTTTT. Residues: CASSLGPQGEDEKLFF. Full variable domain (rest looked up from reference TRBV5-1 and TRBJ1-4): KAGVTQTPRYLIKTRGQQVTLSCSPISGHRSVSWYQQTPGQGLQFLFEYFSETQRNKGNFPGRFSGRQFSNSRSEMNVSTLELGDSALYLCASSLGPQGEDEKLFFGSGTQLSVL.

V is TRBV6-1 and J is TRBJ2-3, with TRBD2 matching 10 bases. In germline, CDR1 is MNHNS, CDR2 SASEGT. V was pared by 2 bases and J by 4 bases, with 6 bases of the junction left unmatched. This CDR3 is 16 amino acids long. CDR3 in amino acids: CASSEFSGRASDTQYF. Here the CDR3 DNA reads TGTGCCAGCAGTGAATTCAGCGGGAGGGCCTCAGATACGCAGTATTTT.

This clone has only one observation. The chain joins TRBV7-2 to TRBJ2-1; the D gene is possibly TRBD1 (5 bases). V lost 8 bases and J lost 0, with 14 bases in between. Germline-derived CDR1 and CDR2 are SGHTA and FQGNSA. The CDR3 has 15 amino acids. The CDR3 protein is CASGAGALSYNEQFF. The CDR3 bases are TGTGCCAGCGGGGCTGGCGCGCTCTCCTACAATGAGCAGTTCTTC. The variable domain in full, with the rest retrieved from reference TRBV7-2 and TRBJ2-1, is GAGVSQSPSNKVTEKGKDVELRCDPISGHTALYWYRQSLGQGLEFLIYFQGNSAPDKSGLPSDRFSAERTGGSVSTLTIQRTQQEDSAVYLCASGAGALSYNEQFFGPGTRLTVL.